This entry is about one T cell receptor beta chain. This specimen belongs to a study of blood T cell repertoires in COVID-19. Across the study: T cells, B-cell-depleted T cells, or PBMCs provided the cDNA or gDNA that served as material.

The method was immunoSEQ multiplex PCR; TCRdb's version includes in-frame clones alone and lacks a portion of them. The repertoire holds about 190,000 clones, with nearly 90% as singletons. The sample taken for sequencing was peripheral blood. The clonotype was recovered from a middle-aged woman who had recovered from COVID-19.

The CDR3 reads CASRATGGYGYTF. Here the CDR3 DNA reads TGTGCCAGCAGGGCTACAGGGGGCTATGGCTACACCTTC. The chain is built from TRBV28 and TRBJ1-2; 8 positions agree with TRBD1. V shed 6 bases and J 4 bases; nucleotides not matched to a gene: 4. The CDR3 contains 13 residues. The V gene's germline CDR1 is MDHEN and CDR2 SYDVKM.